The T cell receptor (beta chain) described here comes from a study of blood T cell repertoires in COVID-19. Study details: PBMCs, B-cell-depleted T cells, or T cells were the source of the cDNA or gDNA that made up the material.

Profiled with immunoSEQ multiplex PCR; TCRdb holds only in-frame clones, not every one. The table records some 46,000 clones, 75% to 90% of them present only once. There are 15 residues in the CDR3. Trimming pared 8 bases from V and 0 bases from J, leaving 13 bases between. Germline lookup yields CDR1 MNHEY and CDR2 SVGAGI. Followed over time, Seattle patients had been enrolled while infection was active. Sequencing used peripheral blood. The rearrangement links TRBV6-5 to TRBJ1-4, with D possibly being TRBD1 (6 bases). The source of this sequence is a woman older than 75 with COVID-19, enrolled during active disease. The CDR3 coding sequence is TGTGCCAGCGAGGGGGAGGGGGCAACTAATGAAAAACTGTTTTTT. Amino acids: CASEGEGATNEKLFF.